This T cell receptor (beta chain) was obtained from a study of T cell repertoires in cytomegalovirus infection. Study summary: Matching HLA type and CMV infection were both indicated by public TCR beta signatures.

The CDR3 totals 16 residues. Germline V gene lookup returns CDR1 SGHAT and CDR2 FQNNGV. Germline trimming cut 3 bases from V and 8 bases from J; bases unmatched to any gene: 10. TCRdb independently ran MiXCR on the reads; one entry per CDR3 protein. The top ten clones hold over 13% of a sample with about 900,000 distinct CDR3 sequences, roughly 30% of them seen once. General study results and limits: CMV carriers with the relevant HLA were identified by cumulative public TCR beta family frequency.

With respect to this clonotype: Its antigen remains unknown.

This sequence joins TRBV11-2 and TRBJ2-4; 10 bases are a match to TRBD2. The sequence came from a human donor in good health (CMV status not recorded). Some clones in this sample may be carry-over from other donors' samples. The sequences come from cultured CD8+ T cells from PBMCs, collected from culture after CMV antigen stimulation. The CDR3 loop is CASSFFQRGGTDIQYF. CDR3 DNA sequence: TGTGCCAGCAGCTTTTTTCAGCGGGGGGGGACGGACATTCAGTACTTC.